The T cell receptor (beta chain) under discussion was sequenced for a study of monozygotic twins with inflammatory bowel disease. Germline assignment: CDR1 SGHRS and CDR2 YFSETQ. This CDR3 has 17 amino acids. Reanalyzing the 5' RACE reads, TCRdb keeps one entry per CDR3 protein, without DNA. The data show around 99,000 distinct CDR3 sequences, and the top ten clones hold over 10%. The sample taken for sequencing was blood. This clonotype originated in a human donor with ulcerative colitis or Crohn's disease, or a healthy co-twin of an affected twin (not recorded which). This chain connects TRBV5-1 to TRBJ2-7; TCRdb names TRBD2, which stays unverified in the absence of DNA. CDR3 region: CASSFGTSGVASYEQYF.